This T cell receptor beta chain was sequenced in a study of yellow fever vaccine responses in identical twins. The CDR3 covers 14 residues. Germline-derived CDR1 and CDR2 are SNHLY and FYNNEI. J lost 1 base, V lost 7 bases, and 2 bases had no gene match. Notes on the study in general: Reportedly, twins showed a vaccine T cell response that looked partly convergent and partly personalized.

From the RT-PCR reads, TCRdb called clonotypes with MiXCR, one entry per CDR3 protein. The sample lists roughly 6,600 distinct CDR3 sequences, 84% occurring once. Concerning this clonotype: Its antigen is not identified.

The sequence was obtained from a young woman who received the yellow fever vaccine. Sequencing was performed on T cells from blood (PBMCs), unsorted or a sorted subset (not recorded which), taken before or after yellow fever vaccination (not recorded which). The V gene is TRBV2, the J gene TRBJ2-2; 8 bases fit TRBD1. The CDR3 loop is CASTGGENTGELFF. The DNA of the CDR3 is TGTGCCAGCACAGGGGGCGAGAACACCGGGGAGCTGTTTTTT. The variable domain in full, with the rest retrieved from reference TRBV2 and TRBJ2-2, is EPEVTQTPSHQVTQMGQEVILRCVPISNHLYFYWYRQILGQKVEFLVSFYNNEISEKSEIFDDQFSVERPDGSNFTLKIRSTKLEDSAMYFCASTGGENTGELFFGEGSRLTVL.